A selection of T cell receptor beta chains follows, all from one sample in a study of neurological immune-mediated disorders. TCRdb passed the 5' RACE reads through MiXCR, listing each CDR3 protein once. There are under 85,000 distinct CDR3 sequences in the sample; 13% to 15% occur only once, and approximately 7.5% lies in the top ten. Sequencing input: PBMCs. These receptor sequences come from a woman aged 45-59 years in good health. Each CDR3 is given without its conserved first and last residue. Only some rows state a clone size, as once, few, many or a class for expanded clones.

v_call clone_size cdr3_aa
TRBV11-2 few ASSWAGDGYT
TRBV29-1 many SVEPRAGELF
TRBV18 NA ASSPPGTGGDNEQF
TRBV5-1 many ASSNGTSGGNEQF
TRBV5-5 NA ASSLRLAGVPDSYEQY
TRBV7-9 many ASSLDNTEAF
TRBV5-6 many ASSLFSFGIQNNEQF
TRBV20-1 many SARDPRRLAEKLF
TRBV29-1 few SVRTGTFTEAF
TRBV5-1 many ASRRGSGVEAF
TRBV5-1 many ASSWRDRGDGYT
TRBV5-1 many ASSPGEGQSPLH
TRBV5-1 many ASSNGDRVGNTIY
TRBV5-1 many ASSYRQGGRSETQY
TRBV29-1 NA SAPSETYGYT
TRBV24-1 NA ATQNGGTAQETQY
TRBV5-1 many ASSSGSTGNEQF
TRBV12-3/TRBV12-4 many ASSLARTGQTGELF
TRBV29-1 many SVEDRWQGTEAF
TRBV5-1 many ASSFQGENTEAF
TRBV7-9 many ASTMASGSWGEQF
TRBV20-1 many SAPGLAENNEQF
TRBV7-8 NA ASSQDETQY
TRBV15 NA ATSRDRWNEQF
TRBV5-1 many ASSLALAGGNNEQF
TRBV5-1 many ASSFSGLDNEQF
TRBV5-1 many ASSFTSGVGNEQF
TRBV28 many ASSSVTRLYEQY
TRBV18 NA ASSPGGRFNEKLF
TRBV5-1 NA ASSVGPTGELF
TRBV12-3/TRBV12-4 many ASSFGGPLTKNIQY
TRBV7-2 few ASSPSRETQY
TRBV25-1 many ASSGKGWNQPQH
TRBV12-3/TRBV12-4 many ASSPRGGLIIEQF
TRBV28 many ASSLDRETEAF
TRBV7-9 NA ASTRDSLNTEAF
TRBV2 many ASSFGTGADIQY
TRBV5-1 many ASSQNPGQGGEQY
TRBV20-1 many SAGLILGNEQF
TRBV6-6 many ASTSSGANVLT
TRBV5-1 many ASSQDNEQY
TRBV5-1 many ASSGTTSYNEQF
TRBV19 NA ASSLSGGVTGELF
TRBV7-6 many ASSPSAQGDYGYT
TRBV11-2 NA ASSPRLSGRLGGETQY
TRBV12-3/TRBV12-4 many ASSFTAGPSFSYEQY
TRBV12-3/TRBV12-4 many ASSTLNQPQH
TRBV7-6 many ASSTGSAGMYEQY
TRBV20-1 many SARDNYGYT
TRBV20-1 many SARARGAAYNEQF
TRBV5-1 many ASTKGTSGIYEQF
TRBV7-2 many ASSRGGLTPTRVNTEAF
TRBV29-1 many SVGDSQQPQH
TRBV5-1 many ASSLREVQGYNEQF
TRBV20-1 many SARDSGRLTDYEQY
TRBV12-3/TRBV12-4 NA ASSRRGGSDYGYT
TRBV7-2 many ASSLRFAGSYEQY
TRBV5-1 many ASSAPQETQY
TRBV20-1 many SARGRQGLTYEQY